Below, 20 T cell receptor beta chains from the same sample are listed, as sequenced in a study of radiation and T cells in renal cell carcinoma. The time point here: blood 2 weeks post-SBRT. Treatment given: 15 Gy SBRT to primary tumor, nephrectomy 4 weeks later. Clones were sequenced by immunoSEQ multiplex PCR, and TCRdb holds only the in-frame ones, with some missing. The table lists 70,000 or so clones, around 76% of them singletons. The source was blood, collected from a patient whose treatment included radiotherapy and nephrectomy. The receptors were sampled from a man aged 55 to 70 with renal cell carcinoma.

This clone was seen a handful of times. The chain carries TRBV30 and TRBJ1-1; D is ambiguous. V dropped 7 bases and J dropped 5 bases, with 8 bases sitting between them. Germline CDR1 and CDR2: GTSNPN and SVGIG (reference sequence). This CDR3 is 10 amino acids long. CDR3 coding DNA: TGTGCCTCGACGAGGACTGAAGCTTTCTTT. Protein product: CASTRTEAFF.

The V gene is TRBV30, the J gene TRBJ2-7; the D gene is possibly TRBD2 (5 bases). CDR1 and CDR2 (germline): GTSNPN, SVGIG (reference sequence). The CDR3 spans 13 residues. The ends were cut back, 0 bases at V and 2 bases at J, with 8 bases in the middle. This chain's CDR3 is CAWSVAEPYEQYF. CDR3 in DNA: TGTGCCTGGAGTGTAGCGGAACCCTACGAGCAGTACTTC.

CDR3 region: CSVERTGGIEQYF. The CDR3 nucleotides are TGCAGCGTTGAACGGACAGGGGGCATTGAGCAGTACTTC. The rearrangement uses TRBV29-1 and TRBJ2-7; TRBD1 matches at 11 bases. The CDR3 is made up of 13 amino acids. Trimming took 2 bases from V and 7 from J; bases not matched to a gene: 4. Looked up from germline, CDR1 is SQVTM and CDR2 is ANQGSEA.

This chain joins TRBV6-5 and TRBJ1-5; TRBD1 agrees at 8 bases. The CDR3 has 14 residues. V lost 4 bases, J lost 6 bases, and 5 bases stayed unmatched. The germline V gene encodes CDR1 MNHEY and CDR2 SVGAGI. DNA of the CDR3: TGTGCCAGCAGTTCGGGCAGGGGGCGTCAGCCCCAGCATTTT. This codes for CASSSGRGRQPQHF.

This clone was found a few times. V gene TRBV19 combines with J gene TRBJ2-3, with TRBD2 matching 13 bases. Trimming took 4 bases from V and 1 from J; bases not matched to a gene: 2. This CDR3 contains 16 residues. In germline, CDR1 is LNHDA, CDR2 SQIVND (reference sequence). The CDR3 nucleotides read TGTGCCAGTAGTAAAGGACTAGCGGGAGGCACAGATACGCAGTATTTT. Protein: CASSKGLAGGTDTQYF.

The gene calls are TRBV7-9 and TRBJ2-7; 8 bases are a match to TRBD1. V was clipped by 3 bases and J by 2 bases; unmatched bases: 9. Germline lookup yields CDR1 SEHNR and CDR2 FQNEAQ (reference sequence). CDR3 length equals 16 residues. The CDR3 sequence is CASSLVGQVWPYEQYF. CDR3 nucleotides: TGTGCCAGCAGCTTGGTGGGACAGGTTTGGCCCTACGAGCAGTACTTC.

The CDR3 protein is CASRLYGDTQYF. The CDR3 nucleotides read TGTGCCAGCAGGCTATACGGGGATACGCAGTATTTT. The rearrangement links TRBV11-2 to TRBJ2-3; no clear D. V shed 6 bases and J shed 6 bases, with 10 bases lying between them. Germline CDR1 is SGHAT and CDR2 is FQNNGV. This CDR3 comprises 12 residues.

The CDR3 loop reads CAISRSGGSYEQYF. The CDR3, as DNA: TGTGCCATCAGTAGGTCAGGGGGTTCCTACGAGCAGTACTTC. The chain combines TRBV10-3 with TRBJ2-7; 7 bases map to TRBD1. V lost 5 bases to trimming and J lost 1 base; unmatched junction nucleotides: 5. This CDR3 has 14 residues. Looked up from germline, CDR1 is ENHRY and CDR2 is SYGVKD.

The chain is built from TRBV15 and TRBJ1-2; D is possibly TRBD1 (5 bases). Per germline, CDR1 LNHNV and CDR2 YYDKDF (reference sequence). The CDR3 spans 15 residues. Trimming left V 3 bases short and J 5 bases short, with 16 bases between. The CDR3 region is CATSSRRGPFYGYTF. The CDR3 DNA reads TGTGCCACCAGCAGTCGTCGGGGCCCTTTTTATGGCTACACCTTC. The full variable domain, in which reference TRBV15 and TRBJ1-2 provide the parts outside the CDR3, is DAMVIQNPRYQVTQFGKPVTLSCSQTLNHNVMYWYQQKSSQAPKLLFHYYDKDFNNEADTPDNFQSRRPNTSFCFLDIRSPGLGDTAMYLCATSSRRGPFYGYTFGSGTRLTVV.

This clone was detected once. V usage is TRBV29-1 and J usage is TRBJ2-7; no firm D call. The CDR3 loop spans 12 amino acids. V was shortened by 3 bases and J by 2 bases, with 8 bases between the two germline ends. In germline, CDR1 is SQVTM, CDR2 ANQGSEA. In DNA, the CDR3 is TGCAGCGTTGATGGCAGAACCTACGAGCAGTACTTC. It yields the protein CSVDGRTYEQYF.

By sample fraction, this clone is medium-sized. V and J are TRBV9 and TRBJ1-2, with D unclear. Trimming removed 3 bases from V and 4 bases from J, with 1 base in between. Germline CDR1 is SGDLS and CDR2 is YYNGEE. The CDR3 totals 10 residues. DNA for the CDR3: TGTGCCAGCAGCGGCTATGGCTACACCTTC. Translating gives CASSGYGYTF.

The chain employs TRBV10-1 and TRBJ2-7; D may correspond to TRBD1 or TRBD2 (5 bases each). The CDR3 covers 12 residues. Germline V gene sequence: CDR1 WNHNN, CDR2 SYGVQD (reference sequence). V was pared by 10 bases and J by 6 bases, with 16 bases between. The CDR3 region is CATSGRRGEQYF. DNA of the CDR3: TGCGCCACCTCGGGGCGTCGCGGCGAGCAGTACTTC.

V usage is TRBV9 and J usage is TRBJ2-1; TRBD2 might be the D (6 bases). CDR1 is SGDLS and CDR2 is YYNGEE in the germline V gene. The CDR3 has 15 residues. Trimming shortened V by 0 bases and J by 5 bases, and 12 bases separated the two germline ends. The CDR3 DNA is TGTGCCAGCAGCGTAGTCGGGGGTACCAACAATGAGCAGTTCTTC. This gives the protein CASSVVGGTNNEQFF.

In nucleotides, the CDR3 is TGTGCCAGCAGCTCTACTAGCGGGAGGGGTGAGCAGTTCTTC. It yields the protein CASSSTSGRGEQFF. This rearrangement joins TRBV7-9 to TRBJ2-1; 13 bases fit TRBD2. The J segment lost 9 bases and the V segment lost 4 bases, leaving 3 bases of the junction unmatched. Germline V CDR1 and CDR2: SEHNR, FQNEAQ (reference sequence). The CDR3 loop spans 14 amino acids.

V is TRBV5-1 and J is TRBJ1-2; 9 nucleotides match TRBD1. Trimming at V came to 2 bases and at J to 6 bases, leaving 8 bases not matched to a gene. CDR1 SGHRS and CDR2 YFSETQ come from the germline V gene. The CDR3 is 15 residues long. The CDR3 loop is CASSFQGQGPDGYTF. The CDR3 DNA reads TGCGCCAGCAGCTTTCAGGGACAGGGACCAGATGGCTACACCTTC.

The V and J genes are TRBV4-1 and TRBJ2-1; 7 bases are shared with TRBD2. From germline, CDR1 is MGHRA and CDR2 YSYEKL. The CDR3 runs 15 residues. Trimming removed 3 bases from V and 6 bases from J; junction bases left unmatched: 8. The CDR3 protein is CASSQTGTTLNEQFF. The CDR3 DNA reads as TGCGCCAGCAGCCAGACCGGGACTACTCTCAATGAGCAGTTCTTC.

This clone occurred once. The rearrangement joins TRBV7-2 to TRBJ1-5, with D unclear. CDR1 SGHTA and CDR2 FQGNSA come from the germline V gene. CDR3 length: 12 residues. Deletions cut 4 bases from V and 3 bases from J, with 4 bases between. CDR3 loop: CASSSTNQPQHF. As DNA, the CDR3 is TGTGCCAGCAGCTCGACCAATCAGCCCCAGCATTTT.

The genes are TRBV19 and TRBJ2-1, with D possibly TRBD1 on 7 matching bases. There are 14 residues in the CDR3. The V end was cut by 8 bases, the J end by 5 bases, with 16 bases between. The germline V gene encodes CDR1 LNHDA and CDR2 SQIVND (reference sequence). CDR3 in amino acids: CASEFGGTDNEQFF. The CDR3 DNA follows: TGTGCCAGTGAATTTGGGGGGACAGACAATGAGCAGTTCTTC.

This chain connects TRBV5-1 to TRBJ2-1, with 7 bases that match TRBD1. This CDR3 spans 14 amino acids. The germline V gene has CDR1 SGHRS and CDR2 YFSETQ. Trimming took 7 bases from V and 2 from J; bases not matched to a gene: 6. The CDR3 nucleotides read TGCGCCAGCCGACGACAGGGCGCCTACAATGAGCAGTTCTTC. Its protein is CASRRQGAYNEQFF.

The rearrangement links TRBV7-2 to TRBJ2-3; D might be TRBD2 (5 bases). Per germline, CDR1 SGHTA and CDR2 FQGNSA. Trimming stripped 5 bases from V and 2 bases from J, with 14 bases between. The CDR3 consists of 15 residues. The CDR3 region has the DNA TGTGCCAGCAGCCTCCAGGCGGGTGCCACAGATACGCAGTATTTT. It is translated as CASSLQAGATDTQYF.